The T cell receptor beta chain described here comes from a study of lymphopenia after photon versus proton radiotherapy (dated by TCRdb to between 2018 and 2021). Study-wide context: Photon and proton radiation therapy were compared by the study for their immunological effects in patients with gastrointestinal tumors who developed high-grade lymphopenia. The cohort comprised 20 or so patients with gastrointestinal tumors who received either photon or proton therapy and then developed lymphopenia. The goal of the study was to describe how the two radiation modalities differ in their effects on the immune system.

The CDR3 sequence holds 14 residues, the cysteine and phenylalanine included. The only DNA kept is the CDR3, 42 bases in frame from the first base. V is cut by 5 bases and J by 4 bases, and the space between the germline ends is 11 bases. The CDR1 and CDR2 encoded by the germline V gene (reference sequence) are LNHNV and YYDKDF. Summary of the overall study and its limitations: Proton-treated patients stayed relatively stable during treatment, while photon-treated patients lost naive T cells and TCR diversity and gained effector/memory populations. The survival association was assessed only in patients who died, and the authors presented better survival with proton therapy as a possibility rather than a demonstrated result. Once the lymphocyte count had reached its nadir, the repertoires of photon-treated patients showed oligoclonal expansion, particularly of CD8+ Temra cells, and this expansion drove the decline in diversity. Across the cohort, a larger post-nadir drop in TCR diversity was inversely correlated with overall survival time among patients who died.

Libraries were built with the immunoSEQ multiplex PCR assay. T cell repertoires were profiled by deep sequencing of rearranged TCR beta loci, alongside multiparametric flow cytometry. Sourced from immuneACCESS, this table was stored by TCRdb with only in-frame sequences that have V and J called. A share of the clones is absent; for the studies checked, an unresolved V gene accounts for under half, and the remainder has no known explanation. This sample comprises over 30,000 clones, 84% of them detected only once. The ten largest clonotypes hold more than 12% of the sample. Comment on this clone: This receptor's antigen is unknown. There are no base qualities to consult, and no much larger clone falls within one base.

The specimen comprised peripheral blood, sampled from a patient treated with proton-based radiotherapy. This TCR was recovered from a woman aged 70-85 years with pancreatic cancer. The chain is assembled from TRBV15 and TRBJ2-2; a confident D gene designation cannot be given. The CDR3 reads CATSARKATGELFF. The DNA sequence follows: TGTGCCACCAGCGCCAGGAAAGCCACCGGGGAGCTGTTTTTT.